Reported below is one TCR beta chain. These data are taken from a study of blood T cell repertoires in COVID-19. Germline V gene data show CDR1 as SGHTA and CDR2 as FQGTGA. The CDR3 is 17 amino acids. The ends lost 5 bases at V and 2 bases at J; junction bases unmatched: 9. The repertoire was sequenced with immunoSEQ multiplex PCR; TCRdb's copy has only in-frame clones and lacks some. This sample has tens of thousands of clones, with approximately 91% found just once. The chain links TRBV7-3 to TRBJ2-6; TRBD1 matches 7 bases. The sample consisted of peripheral blood. This TCR derives from a human donor in a cohort sampled during active COVID-19. The CDR3 nucleotides are TGTGCCAGCAGCCCTTGGGGGCAGGGGGCTGGGGCCAACGTCCTGACTTTC. It yields the protein CASSPWGQGAGANVLTF.